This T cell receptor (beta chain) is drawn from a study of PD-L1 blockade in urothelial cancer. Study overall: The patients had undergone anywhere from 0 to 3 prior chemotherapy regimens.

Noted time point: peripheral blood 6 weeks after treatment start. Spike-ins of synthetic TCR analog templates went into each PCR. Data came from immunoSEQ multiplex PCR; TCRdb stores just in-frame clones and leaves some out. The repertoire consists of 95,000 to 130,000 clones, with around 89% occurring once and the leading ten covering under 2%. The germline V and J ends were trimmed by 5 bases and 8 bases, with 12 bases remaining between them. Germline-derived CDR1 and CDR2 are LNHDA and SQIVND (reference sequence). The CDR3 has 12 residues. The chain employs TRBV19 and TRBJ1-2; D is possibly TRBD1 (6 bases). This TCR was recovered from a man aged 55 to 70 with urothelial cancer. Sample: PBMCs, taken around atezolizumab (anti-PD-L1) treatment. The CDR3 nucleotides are TGTGCCAGTAGTCCAGGGGAAGGAGGCTACACCTTC. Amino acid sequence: CASSPGEGGYTF.